The 24 T cell receptor beta chains below come from one sample, sequenced in a study of blood T cells in healthy people across ages. The authors ran a second PCR of about 7 to 12 cycles using a sample-barcoded 5' primer and a J-beta primer mix. MiXCR was run by TCRdb on the 5' RACE reads, yielding one entry per CDR3 protein. Altogether over 950,000 distinct CDR3 sequences are present, 51% being singletons, with the ten largest covering roughly 23%. Sequenced: blood. Every receptor here comes from a woman aged 60-75 years in good health.

This clonotype was seen a few times. This chain links TRBV3-1 with TRBJ2-6; no clear D. The germline CDR1 and CDR2 sequences are LGHDT and YNNKEL (reference sequence). CDR3 length: 16 residues. Trimming removed 2 bases from V and 0 bases from J, with 8 bases in between. The CDR3 reads CASSQFGSSGANVLTF. CDR3 coding DNA: TGTGCCAGCAGCCAATTCGGCTCCTCTGGGGCCAACGTCCTGACTTTC.

This clonotype was picked up a small number of times. The chain combines TRBV27 with TRBJ1-5; D unclear. V lost 5 bases, J lost 0 bases, and 14 bases lay in between. CDR3 length: 16 amino acids. Germline V lookup: CDR1 MNHEY, CDR2 SMNVEV (reference sequence). The CDR3 bases are TGTGCCAGCAGTCCAACCGCGCCATATAGCAATCAGCCCCAGCATTTT. Translation gives CASSPTAPYSNQPQHF.

The rearrangement uses TRBV3-1 and TRBJ2-3, with 7 nucleotides matching TRBD2. Trimming removed 1 base from V and 0 bases from J; junction bases left unmatched: 7. Germline V CDR1 and CDR2: LGHDT, YNNKEL (reference sequence). This CDR3 contains 17 residues. CDR3 region: CASSQGSGEMSTDTQYF. The CDR3 nucleotides read TGTGCCAGCAGCCAAGGAAGCGGGGAAATGAGCACAGATACGCAGTATTTT.

Here the CDR3 DNA reads TGTGCCAGCAGTTACTCGATGAGGTTGTCAGGGGATTCCTACGAGCAGTACTTC. This sequence encodes CASSYSMRLSGDSYEQYF. The V gene is TRBV6-5, the J gene TRBJ2-7, with D perhaps matching TRBD1 (6 bases). CDR3 length equals 18 residues. Per the germline V gene, CDR1 is MNHEY and CDR2 is SVGAGI. The V and J ends lost 0 bases and 1 base respectively, with 19 bases between them.

This clonotype was detected only a few times. The CDR3 is CSVVGYNEQFF. The CDR3 DNA reads TGCAGCGTTGTTGGCTACAATGAGCAGTTCTTC. The chain carries TRBV29-1 and TRBJ2-1; D is unclear. Germline CDR1 reads SQVTM; CDR2 reads ANQGSEA. Trimming shortened V by 4 bases and J by 3 bases, and 4 bases separated the two germline ends. This CDR3 region has 11 residues.

This chain joins TRBV28 and TRBJ2-1; 15 nucleotides line up with TRBD2. The ends lost 7 bases at V and 11 bases at J; junction bases unmatched: 12. Germline V CDR1 and CDR2: MDHEN, SYDVKM. This CDR3 has 16 residues. CDR3 bases: TGTGCCAGCAAGCCGACAGGGACTAGCGGGAGGAATAAGCAGTTCTTC. Residues: CASKPTGTSGRNKQFF.

V gene TRBV11-2 combines with J gene TRBJ2-6; 7 bases are a match to TRBD1. CDR3 length: 17 residues. Germline V gives CDR1 SGHAT, CDR2 FQNNGV. The J segment lost 0 bases and the V segment lost 5 bases, leaving 7 bases of the junction unmatched. The CDR3 protein is CASSQGQFTSGANVLTF. DNA of the CDR3: TGTGCCAGCAGCCAGGGACAGTTTACCTCTGGGGCCAACGTCCTGACTTTC.

CDR3 sequence (DNA): TGTGCCAGCACCCTCAGGAGCCTAAGCTCCTACGAGCAGTACTTC. Translated, it gives CASTLRSLSSYEQYF. The chain uses TRBV12-3 or TRBV12-4 and TRBJ2-7, with unresolved D. The CDR3 is 15 residues long. V was clipped by 7 bases and J by 0 bases, with 16 bases between them.

The rearrangement joins TRBV7-9 to TRBJ2-7; 8 positions match TRBD2. The CDR3 sequence is 16 residues long. Germline CDR1 reads SEHNR; CDR2 reads FQNEAQ (reference sequence). The V segment lost 0 bases and the J segment 3 bases; nucleotides outside the gene matches: 7. The CDR3 here is CASSLALSGMYYEQYF. The DNA of the CDR3 is TGTGCCAGCAGCTTAGCGCTTAGCGGGATGTACTACGAGCAGTACTTC.

This clonotype has more than one count but fewer than ten. This chain links TRBV28 with TRBJ1-2; 10 bases are shared with TRBD1. The CDR3 covers 15 residues. V shed 5 bases, J shed 5 bases, and the junction held 8 bases outside the gene matches. Germline V gene data show CDR1 as MDHEN and CDR2 as SYDVKM. CDR3 coding DNA: TGTGCCAGCAGTCTGGGGGGACAGGGGCGGTATGGCTACACCTTC. Amino acids: CASSLGGQGRYGYTF.

About this clonotype: Possible read error: a much larger clone is one base away. The chain carries TRBV18 and TRBJ1-5; no clear D gene. The CDR3 is 14 amino acids. V lost 4 bases to trimming and J lost 5 bases, with 12 bases between them. Germline V gene data show CDR1 as KGHSH and CDR2 as LQKENI. CDR3 DNA: TGTGCCAGCTCACATGGGTACCTGGATCAGCCCCAGCATTTT. Residues: CASSHGYLDQPQHF.

V gene TRBV28 combines with J gene TRBJ2-7; D perhaps matches TRBD2 (5 bases). V gave up 6 bases and J gave up 4 bases, with 19 bases separating them. Per the germline V gene, CDR1 is MDHEN and CDR2 is SYDVKM. The length of the CDR3 is 15 residues. CDR3 loop: CASSQITRDPYEQYF. The CDR3 DNA follows: TGTGCCAGCAGCCAGATCACCCGGGATCCATACGAGCAGTACTTC.

This clonotype came up a few times. V is TRBV5-5 and J is TRBJ2-7; D may match TRBD1 or TRBD2 (5 bases each). V dropped 4 bases and J dropped 4 bases, with 15 bases sitting between them. In germline, CDR1 is SGHKS, CDR2 YYEKEE (reference sequence). This CDR3 comprises 14 residues. DNA for the CDR3: TGTGCCAGCAGCCCCGGGGACGGAGGTTACGAGCAGTACTTC. Translation: CASSPGDGGYEQYF.

This clonotype was counted ten times or more. The chain carries TRBV20-1 and TRBJ1-1; TRBD1 is a possible D gene (5 bases). CDR1 and CDR2 (germline): DFQATT, SNEGSKA (reference sequence). V dropped 6 bases and J dropped 1 base, with 15 bases sitting between them. The CDR3 spans 14 residues. CDR3 sequence: CSAIPRQGNTEAFF. In nucleotides, the CDR3 is TGCAGTGCCATTCCTAGGCAGGGGAACACTGAAGCTTTCTTT.

The sample holds a few counts of this clonotype. This chain connects TRBV5-1 to TRBJ1-1, with no clear D. V lost 2 bases to trimming and J lost 0 bases, with 5 bases between them. The germline CDR1 and CDR2 sequences are SGHRS and YFSETQ. The CDR3 sequence is 13 residues long. CDR3 bases: TGCGCCAGCAGCTTAGACCTGAACACTGAAGCTTTCTTT. Translating gives CASSLDLNTEAFF.

This clonotype is a singleton in its sample. One end of the junction does not line up with germline, which may come from a read error. V gene TRBV7-2 combines with J gene TRBJ2-7; 10 bases map to TRBD1. The CDR3 contains 15 residues. Germline CDR1 is SGHTA and CDR2 is FQGNSA. The CDR3 DNA is TGTGCCAACAGCGCCACCGGGACAGGGGTCTACGAGCAGTACTTC. It translates to CANSATGTGVYEQYF.

This chain uses TRBV7-2 with TRBJ2-7, with a weak D call TRBD2 (6 bases). The length of the CDR3 is 14 residues. Trimming took 3 bases from V and 3 from J, leaving 12 bases between them. Germline CDR1 is SGHTA and CDR2 is FQGNSA. CDR3 DNA: TGTGCCAGCAGCTTGGGGGGAGGCCTCTACGAGCAGTACTTC. It translates to CASSLGGGLYEQYF.

This sequence joins TRBV27 and TRBJ2-3; D gene unclear. Germline V gene sequence: CDR1 MNHEY, CDR2 SMNVEV (reference sequence). V was shortened by 2 bases and J by 6 bases, with 12 bases between the two germline ends. The CDR3 has 14 residues. This CDR3 reads CASSLAETSDTQYF. The CDR3 DNA follows: TGTGCCAGCAGTTTAGCGGAAACCTCGGATACGCAGTATTTT.

The V and J genes are TRBV20-1 and TRBJ2-1; 11 nucleotides agree with TRBD2. The CDR3 spans 17 residues. Germline V gene data show CDR1 as DFQATT and CDR2 as SNEGSKA (reference sequence). V was pared by 0 bases and J by 3 bases, with 7 bases of the junction left unmatched. The CDR3 reads CSARDSGLAELYNEQFF. In DNA form, the CDR3 reads TGCAGTGCTAGAGACTCGGGACTAGCGGAGCTCTACAATGAGCAGTTCTTC.

This clonotype came up a few times. The chain combines TRBV9 with TRBJ2-6; tentative D call: TRBD1 (6 bases). Germline CDR1 reads SGDLS; CDR2 reads YYNGEE. V gave up 7 bases and J gave up 0 bases, with 11 bases separating them. The CDR3 has 15 amino acids. The CDR3 nucleotides read TGTGCCAGCGGACAGTTGGGCTCTGGGGCCAACGTCCTGACTTTC. It codes for CASGQLGSGANVLTF.

Worth noting for this clonotype: Sequence at one end of the junction differs from germline and may be a read error. This chain links TRBV7-9 with TRBJ2-1, with 10 bases lining up with TRBD2. CDR3 length equals 15 residues. Germline V lookup: CDR1 SEHNR, CDR2 FQNEAQ (reference sequence). In DNA form, the CDR3 reads TGTGCCAGCAGCCTAGCAGCGGGAGGGGACGATGAGCAGTTCTTC. This encodes CASSLAAGGDDEQFF. The variable domain in full, completed from reference TRBV7-9 and TRBJ2-1, reads DTGVSQNPRHKITKRGQNVTFRCDPISEHNRLYWYRQTLGQGPEFLTYFQNEAQLEKSRLLSDRFSAERPKGSFSTLEIQRTEQGDSAMYLCASSLAAGGDDEQFFGPGTRLTVL.

V usage is TRBV6-5 and J usage is TRBJ2-1; 10 bases align to TRBD2. Germline V CDR1 and CDR2: MNHEY, SVGAGI. Losses at the gene ends were 0 bases for V and 6 bases for J; bases not matched to a gene: 5. The CDR3 is 16 residues long. The CDR3 region is CASSYSTSGRGNEQFF. CDR3 DNA sequence: TGTGCCAGCAGTTACTCGACCAGCGGGAGGGGCAATGAGCAGTTCTTC.

V usage is TRBV4-1 and J usage is TRBJ1-1, with D possibly TRBD1 on 6 matching bases. CDR3 length: 15 amino acids. Germline assignment: CDR1 MGHRA and CDR2 YSYEKL. Deletions cut 1 base from V and 5 bases from J, with 14 bases between. The CDR3 coding sequence is TGCGCCAGCAGCCAAGTGAGGGGGAGTGGGACTGAAGCTTTCTTT. Translation: CASSQVRGSGTEAFF.

The V and J genes are TRBV6-2 or TRBV6-3 and TRBJ2-1, with 9 bases matching TRBD1. Trimming took 5 bases from V and 9 from J; bases not matched to a gene: 8. CDR3 size: 14 residues. CDR1 is MNHEY, CDR2 SVGEGT, per germline. CDR3 sequence (DNA): TGTGCCAGCAGTCTGGAGGGACAGGGCATTGAGCAGTTCTTC. It specifies CASSLEGQGIEQFF.